These 18 T cell receptor beta chains came from one sample sequenced in a study of blood T cell repertoires in COVID-19. Generated by immunoSEQ multiplex PCR, the TCRdb table keeps only in-frame clones and is missing some. The sample has 100,000 to 120,000 clones, roughly 79% seen once. Sequencing was carried out using peripheral blood. The receptors stem from a woman in her sixties or seventies with acute or convalescent COVID-19.

The V gene is TRBV28, the J gene TRBJ2-7, with 7 bases matching TRBD1. The V gene end was trimmed by 6 bases and the J gene end by 0 bases; junction bases not matched to a gene: 8. Germline V gene sequence: CDR1 MDHEN, CDR2 SYDVKM. This CDR3 comprises 15 residues. The CDR3 reads CASSHGQASSYEQYF. DNA for the CDR3: TGTGCCAGCAGCCACGGACAGGCCAGCTCCTACGAGCAGTACTTC.

This clone has just a few counts. The chain has TRBV7-6 and TRBJ2-1; 10 bases fit TRBD1. The V and J ends lost 1 base and 8 bases, in that order; junction bases with no gene match: 5. Germline V CDR1 and CDR2: SGHVS, FNYEAQ. The CDR3 runs to 15 residues. The CDR3 protein is CASSLGTGGLDEQFF. DNA of the CDR3: TGTGCCAGCAGCTTAGGGACAGGGGGATTGGATGAGCAGTTCTTC.

This sequence joins TRBV5-4 and TRBJ1-2; 7 nucleotides line up with TRBD1. CDR3 length: 14 residues. V lost 3 bases, J lost 1 base, and 3 bases stayed unmatched. Germline V lookup: CDR1 SGHNT, CDR2 YYREEE (reference sequence). The CDR3 DNA follows: TGTGCCAGCAGCTCGGGACAGTATAACTATGGCTACACCTTC. Residues: CASSSGQYNYGYTF.

Worth noting for this clone: Within the sample, other DNA sequences also encode this same CDR3. The V gene is TRBV28, the J gene TRBJ1-2; a weak D match, TRBD1 (5 bases). This CDR3 spans 12 amino acids. Between the trimmed V and J ends, which lost 3 bases and 3 bases, there was a span of 5 bases. Germline V gives CDR1 MDHEN, CDR2 SYDVKM. Here the CDR3 reads CASSFRDYGYTF. The CDR3 DNA reads as TGTGCCAGCAGTTTCAGGGACTATGGCTACACCTTC.

The rearrangement links TRBV9 to TRBJ2-1; the D gene is possibly TRBD2 (6 bases). With 1 base removed from V and 5 bases from J, the gap between germline ends came to 10 bases. The CDR3 runs to 14 residues. Germline V gene data show CDR1 as SGDLS and CDR2 as YYNGEE. For the CDR3, the DNA is TGTGCCAGCAGCGTAAGTAGCGGAAACAATGAGCAGTTCTTC. Protein sequence: CASSVSSGNNEQFF.

The chain has TRBV12-3 or TRBV12-4 and TRBJ2-2; D uncertain. V was clipped by 3 bases and J by 4 bases, with 6 bases between them. The CDR3 consists of 13 residues. CDR3 sequence reads: CASSLAGTGELFF. In DNA, the CDR3 is TGTGCCAGCAGTTTGGCAGGCACCGGGGAGCTGTTTTTT.

The chain is built from TRBV30 and TRBJ1-5; the D gene is possibly TRBD1 (5 bases). Trimming removed 1 base at V and 3 bases at J, with 10 bases between. The germline CDR1 and CDR2 sequences are GTSNPN and SVGIG (reference sequence). The CDR3 runs 14 residues. CDR3 protein: CAWSGQNINQPQHF. DNA of the CDR3: TGTGCCTGGAGTGGACAGAACATCAATCAGCCCCAGCATTTT.

This clone was observed a single time. V and J are TRBV30 and TRBJ1-2; 8 nucleotides agree with TRBD1. V gave up 5 bases and J gave up 4 bases; unmatched junction bases: 3. Germline CDR1 is GTSNPN and CDR2 is SVGIG (reference sequence). The CDR3 is 12 residues long. This CDR3 is CAWGQGGYGYTF. CDR3 nucleotides: TGTGCCTGGGGACAGGGCGGCTATGGCTACACCTTC.

The chain uses TRBV10-3 and TRBJ1-4, with TRBD1 identical over 9 bases. Germline values: CDR1 ENHRY, CDR2 SYGVKD. CDR3 size: 14 residues. V lost 3 bases, J lost 7 bases, and 3 bases stayed unmatched. This CDR3 reads CAISEGTGFEKLFF. CDR3 nucleotide sequence: TGTGCCATCAGTGAAGGGACAGGGTTTGAAAAACTGTTTTTT.

CDR3 sequence (DNA): TGTGCCAGCAGATCCAGCGGAAATTACGAGCAGTACTTC. It translates to CASRSSGNYEQYF. The rearrangement joins TRBV7-2 to TRBJ2-7, with D possibly matching TRBD2 (5 bases). CDR1 is SGHTA and CDR2 is FQGNSA in the germline V gene. CDR3 size: 13 residues. Trimming cost V 6 bases and J 4 bases, with 13 bases left between them.

The chain is built from TRBV7-9 and TRBJ2-7; TRBD2 agrees at 15 bases. Germline values: CDR1 SEHNR, CDR2 FQNEAQ (reference sequence). V was clipped by 5 bases and J by 6 bases; unmatched bases: 11. The CDR3 extends over 17 amino acids. Here the CDR3 DNA reads TGTGCCAGCAGCATGCGGACTAGCGGGGGGGCGGGCTCCGAGCAGTACTTC. It specifies CASSMRTSGGAGSEQYF.

The rearrangement links TRBV28 to TRBJ2-7, with TRBD1 identical over 8 bases. V lost 4 bases to trimming and J lost 2 bases; unmatched junction nucleotides: 4. CDR1 MDHEN and CDR2 SYDVKM come from the germline V gene. This CDR3 is built from 14 residues. The CDR3 protein is CASSSPGQAYEQYF. The CDR3 DNA follows: TGTGCCAGCAGTTCTCCGGGACAGGCCTACGAGCAGTACTTC.

This chain joins TRBV12-3 or TRBV12-4 and TRBJ2-5; D gene uncertain. The germline V and J ends were trimmed by 6 bases and 5 bases, with 10 bases remaining between them. There are 12 residues in the CDR3. This chain's CDR3 is CASSLRRETQYF. The CDR3 region has the DNA TGTGCCAGCAGCTTACGCCGGGAGACCCAGTACTTC.

In its sample, this clone was seen a few times. The rearrangement uses TRBV7-6 and TRBJ2-2, with 9 nucleotides matching TRBD2. CDR3 length: 15 residues. V was pared by 8 bases and J by 4 bases, with 8 bases of the junction left unmatched. Germline CDR1 and CDR2: SGHVS and FNYEAQ. CDR3 protein: CASFSGRGSTGELFF. The CDR3 bases are TGTGCCAGCTTTAGCGGGAGAGGAAGCACCGGGGAGCTGTTTTTT. The variable domain in full, completed from reference TRBV7-6 and TRBJ2-2, reads GAGVSQSPRYKVTKRGQDVALRCDPISGHVSLYWYRQALGQGPEFLTYFNYEAQQDKSGLPNDRFSAERPEGSISTLTIQRTEQRDSAMYRCASFSGRGSTGELFFGEGSRLTVL.

Ten or more counts support this clone. V gene TRBV16 combines with J gene TRBJ2-3, with D tentatively TRBD2 (6 bases). Germline loops: CDR1 KGHSY, CDR2 FQNENV. CDR3 length equals 14 residues. Trimming stripped 0 bases from V and 5 bases from J, with 9 bases between. The CDR3 DNA reads TGTGCCAGCAGCCAATCCCCGGAGGGAGATACGCAGTATTTT. This codes for CASSQSPEGDTQYF. Combining the CDR3 with reference TRBV16 and TRBJ2-3 gives the whole variable domain GEEVAQTPKHLVRGEGQKAKLYCAPIKGHSYVFWYQQVLKNEFKFLISFQNENVFDETGMPKERFSAKCLPNSPCSLEIQATKLEDSAVYFCASSQSPEGDTQYFGPGTRLTVL.

V usage is TRBV9 and J usage is TRBJ1-1; the D is unclear. This CDR3 spans 14 amino acids. The V gene lost 4 bases and the J gene lost 1 base, with 11 bases spanning the gap. From germline, CDR1 is SGDLS and CDR2 YYNGEE. CDR3 in amino acids: CASSPRLQNTEAFF. As DNA, the CDR3 is TGTGCCAGCAGCCCCAGACTGCAGAACACTGAAGCTTTCTTT.

This sequence joins TRBV9 and TRBJ1-6, with D tentatively TRBD1 (6 bases). V was cut by 4 bases and J by 5 bases, with 13 bases left in between. There are 15 residues in the CDR3. In germline, CDR1 is SGDLS, CDR2 YYNGEE. CDR3 region: CASSLRDTDNSPLHF. DNA of the CDR3: TGTGCCAGCAGCCTCCGGGACACCGATAATTCACCCCTCCACTTT.

This clone was observed once. This chain links TRBV27 with TRBJ1-5; D is uncertain. The CDR3 spans 12 residues. With 5 bases removed from V and 9 bases from J, the gap between germline ends came to 11 bases. Germline V gene lookup returns CDR1 MNHEY and CDR2 SMNVEV (reference sequence). This chain's CDR3 is CASSLPAGPQHF. CDR3 nucleotide sequence: TGTGCCAGCAGTCTCCCTGCAGGGCCCCAGCATTTT.